These 9 T cell receptor beta chains share one sample of origin, sequenced in a study of OX40 agonist ivuxolimab in advanced cancers. TCRdb's table, derived via immunoSEQ multiplex PCR, lists solely in-frame clones and lacks some. The profile shows about 51,000 clones, roughly 80% of them singletons. The sample here was CD4+ or CD8+ T cells sorted from blood, taken in a trial of the OX40 agonist ivuxolimab. The receptors were gathered from an adult with an advanced solid tumor such as melanoma, head and neck, liver or kidney cancer.

V gene TRBV7-2 combines with J gene TRBJ2-1; possible D gene TRBD1, 6 bases. The CDR3 runs 15 residues. Germline-derived CDR1 and CDR2 are SGHTA and FQGNSA. Trimming took 5 bases from V and 5 from J, leaving 16 bases between them. CDR3 sequence: CASSGVGRGNNEQFF. The CDR3, as DNA: TGTGCCAGCAGCGGAGTGGGCAGGGGAAACAATGAGCAGTTCTTC.

This clone was found a few times. The rearrangement links TRBV4-1 to TRBJ2-5, with D hard to call. V lost 4 bases and J lost 4, with 19 bases in between. Germline-derived CDR1 and CDR2 are MGHRA and YSYEKL. The CDR3 runs 16 residues. The CDR3 protein is CASSRNLGIPRETQYF. CDR3 coding DNA: TGCGCCAGCAGCCGTAACTTAGGGATCCCGAGAGAGACCCAGTACTTC.

This clone was counted between two and nine times. Here the CDR3 reads CASSRDPRGGQPQHF. The CDR3, as DNA: TGTGCCAGCAGCCGGGACCCCAGAGGAGGTCAGCCCCAGCATTTT. The V call is TRBV5-5, the J call TRBJ1-5; TRBD1 might be the D (5 bases). From germline, CDR1 is SGHKS and CDR2 YYEKEE (reference sequence). V lost 4 bases and J lost 6, with 17 bases in between. CDR3 length: 15 residues.

The rearrangement links TRBV28 to TRBJ1-1, with TRBD1 as a possible D gene (5 bases). This CDR3 comprises 13 residues. Per the germline V gene, CDR1 is MDHEN and CDR2 is SYDVKM. V lost 6 bases to trimming and J lost 11 bases, with 19 bases between them. The CDR3 spells CASSTLGTNGAFF. DNA of the CDR3: TGTGCCAGCAGCACTCTGGGGACGAACGGGGCTTTCTTT.

The V and J genes are TRBV6-5 and TRBJ1-3; D gene unclear. The germline V gene encodes CDR1 MNHEY and CDR2 SVGAGI. This CDR3 has 14 residues. The V end lost 6 bases, the J end lost 4 bases, and 13 bases lay between the germline ends. In DNA form, the CDR3 reads TGTGCCAGCAGCCGAGCAGTAGGAGGAAACACCATATATTTT. Its translation is CASSRAVGGNTIYF.

There are a few counts of this clone. The chain is built from TRBV7-2 and TRBJ2-1, with 7 nucleotides matching TRBD2. The V gene end was trimmed by 5 bases and the J gene end by 2 bases; junction bases not matched to a gene: 9. CDR1 and CDR2 from the germline V gene are SGHTA and FQGNSA. The CDR3 spans 16 residues. The CDR3 sequence is CASSLVAGATYNEQFF. The CDR3 bases are TGTGCCAGCAGCCTCGTTGCGGGAGCGACCTACAATGAGCAGTTCTTC.

The V call is TRBV2, the J call TRBJ2-3; 13 bases agree with TRBD2. Germline CDR1 SNHLY, CDR2 FYNNEI. The CDR3 consists of 15 residues. The trim removed 7 bases at V and 4 bases at J, leaving 5 bases unmatched. CDR3 bases: TGTGCCAGCATTCGGACTAGCGGGAGACCAGATACGCAGTATTTT. Translation gives CASIRTSGRPDTQYF.

This clone was recorded a few times. The chain is built from TRBV11-2 and TRBJ1-1; no reliable D call. The CDR3 is 14 residues long. Germline CDR1 and CDR2: SGHAT and FQNNGV. V was shortened by 5 bases and J by 0 bases, with 10 bases between the two germline ends. CDR3 DNA: TGTGCCAGCAGCGATCCGGGCCTGAACACTGAAGCTTTCTTT. Amino acids: CASSDPGLNTEAFF.

V is TRBV6-1 and J is TRBJ2-7; D is possibly TRBD2 (5 bases). Per the germline V gene, CDR1 is MNHNS and CDR2 is SASEGT. This CDR3 region has 15 residues. Deletions cut 3 bases from V and 5 bases from J, with 17 bases between. In nucleotides, the CDR3 is TGTGCCAGCAGTGACCCAGGCACTGGAGGCCACGAGCAGTACTTC. Residues: CASSDPGTGGHEQYF.